What follows is one T cell receptor (beta chain) and its context. What antigen it recognizes has not been identified. There are no base qualities to consult, and no much larger clone falls within one base. These data belong to a study of blood T cell repertoires in COVID-19 (dated by TCRdb to 2018 to 2020). Background on the whole study: Collaborator samples came from the United States, Italy and Spain and covered acute and convalescent phases of COVID-19. The material from the prospective study consisted of cDNA or gDNA derived from T cells, B-cell-depleted T cells, or PBMCs. The repertoires were made available in a free public database intended to serve as a resource for research on the immune response to SARS-CoV-2. Where available, HLA class I and class II types were taken from metadata supplied by the sample provider and were not determined by assay-based typing. The samples were drawn from two sources: the first 160 participants of the ongoing ImmuneRACE study, and approximately 1,300 subjects contributed by 6 global collaborators. Subjects who had been exposed to COVID-19, were actively infected with it, or had recovered from it provided the deeply sampled blood TCRbeta repertoires that made up the dataset. The sample metadata nearly always contained a de-identified subject ID, COVID-19 status, age in years and sex.

Enrolling through a virtual design, the prospective study's participants ranged in age from roughly 18 to 89 years and lived across 24 United States geographic areas. In the prospective study, cohorts were assigned on the basis of participant-reported clinical history obtained from a screening survey and a study questionnaire. Exposed participants were defined as having been in contact with someone with a PCR-confirmed or clinician-diagnosed COVID-19 case within 2 weeks of study entry. Each participant in the prospective study had whole blood, serum and a nasopharyngeal or oropharyngeal swab collected by mobile phlebotomists. Prospective study participants could optionally give additional blood draws and questionnaires over an approximately two-month period. Blood samples from the prospective study were shipped frozen or at room temperature prior to DNA extraction. The study at large found these results: How much clinical and demographic metadata was included differed by source and by participant, and the metadata was provided uncurated.

The germline V gene (reference sequence) yields MNHNY for CDR1 and SVGAGI for CDR2. From its cysteine to its phenylalanine, the CDR3 spans 16 amino acids. Kept here is only the CDR3 DNA, which spans 48 bases and is read in frame from base 1. The germline V and J ends show losses of 2 bases and 3 bases respectively, and no gene match explains 8 bases of the junction. TCRbeta CDR3 regions were amplified from genomic DNA using the immunoSEQ Assay, a bias-controlled multiplex PCR. In the authors' own workflow: The number of nucleated cells in each sample was estimated by amplification of reference gene primers within the assay. Sequence reads were collapsed and filtered to measure the absolute abundance of every unique TCRbeta CDR3 rearrangement. Productive Simpson clonality was computed per sample as the square root of Simpson's diversity index over productive rearrangements. The table was pulled from immuneACCESS by TCRdb, which kept in-frame rearrangements only. Such tables lose some clones; where checked, under half of the loss comes from unresolved V genes, and the rest has no known cause. The V and J calls and clone size are taken from that table; D and trimming were inferred from the DNA. The sample yields roughly 200,000 clones; roughly 84% were counted once. Clones ranked in the top ten supply 3% to 3.5% of the sample.

Material: PBMCs or T cells enriched from blood (not recorded which). This TCR derives from a woman aged 25 to 39 who had been exposed to COVID-19. This chain joins TRBV6-6 to TRBJ2-7, and 9 bases in between align with TRBD1. The DNA sequence is given as TGTGCCAGCAGTTACACCCGGGACAGGGTTAACTACGAGCAGTACTTC. It codes for CASSYTRDRVNYEQYF.